Given below is one T cell receptor (beta chain) in context. The germline V gene has CDR1 MGHRA and CDR2 YSYEKL. V gave up 0 bases and J gave up 7 bases, with 12 bases separating them. This CDR3 comprises 14 residues. Profiled with immunoSEQ multiplex PCR; TCRdb holds only in-frame clones, not every one. The sample includes tens of thousands of clones, roughly two fifths seen only once; the top ten take more than 1.2%. This sample is drawn from a study of graft-versus-host responses after intestinal transplantation. On the study more broadly: In this cohort, recipients had multivisceral, liver-intestinal, or isolated intestinal transplants.

Plated together were around 200,000 CFSE-labeled responder cells and around 200,000 irradiated, violet-dye-labeled stimulator cells. Study results and limitations: GvH clones surfaced in recipient marrow, some emerging earlier in ileum or blood.

Sample: alloreactive CD8+ T cells from a mixed lymphocyte reaction culture, taken before transplantation. Subset in this sample: CFSE-low proliferating T cells sorted from approximately six-day pre-transplant mixed lymphocyte reaction (GvH or HvG direction). This receptor was obtained from a human patient who was an organ donor for intestinal transplantation. V and J are TRBV4-1 and TRBJ1-2; D is uncertain. In DNA form, the CDR3 reads TGCGCCAGCAGCCAAGAGATCCACGGGAGTGGCTACACCTTC. Protein product: CASSQEIHGSGYTF.